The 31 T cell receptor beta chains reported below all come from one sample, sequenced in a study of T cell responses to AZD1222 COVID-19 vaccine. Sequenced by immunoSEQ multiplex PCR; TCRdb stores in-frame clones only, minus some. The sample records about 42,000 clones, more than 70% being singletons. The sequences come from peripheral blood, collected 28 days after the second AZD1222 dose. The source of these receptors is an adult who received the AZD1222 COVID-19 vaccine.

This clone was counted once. The CDR3 is CASSLSMRQYTGELFF. As DNA, the CDR3 is TGTGCCAGCAGCCTAAGTATGAGGCAGTACACCGGGGAGCTGTTTTTT. The chain employs TRBV14 and TRBJ2-2; D is unclear. The CDR3 has 16 amino acids. Trimming took 4 bases from V and 3 from J, leaving 15 bases between them. The germline V gene has CDR1 SGHDN and CDR2 FVKESK.

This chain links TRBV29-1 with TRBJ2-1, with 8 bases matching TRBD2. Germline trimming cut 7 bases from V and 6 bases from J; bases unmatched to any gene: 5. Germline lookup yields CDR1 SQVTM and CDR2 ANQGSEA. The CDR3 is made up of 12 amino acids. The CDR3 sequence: CSAGLAGNEQFF. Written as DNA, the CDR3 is TGCAGCGCCGGACTAGCAGGCAATGAGCAGTTCTTC.

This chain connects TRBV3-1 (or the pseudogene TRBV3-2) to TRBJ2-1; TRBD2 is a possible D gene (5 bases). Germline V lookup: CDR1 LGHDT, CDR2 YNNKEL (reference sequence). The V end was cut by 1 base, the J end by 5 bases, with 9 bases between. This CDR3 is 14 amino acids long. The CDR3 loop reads CASSQGLANNEQFF. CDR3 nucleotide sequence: TGTGCCAGCAGCCAAGGGCTAGCCAACAATGAGCAGTTCTTC.

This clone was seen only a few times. The CDR3 nucleotides are TGCGCCAGCAGCTTTGGTCAGACGAACACTGAAGCTTTCTTT. Translated: CASSFGQTNTEAFF. The chain carries TRBV5-1 and TRBJ1-1; D is uncertain. The V end lost 2 bases, the J end lost 1 base, and 9 bases lay between the germline ends. Germline loops: CDR1 SGHRS, CDR2 YFSETQ. This CDR3 has 14 amino acids.

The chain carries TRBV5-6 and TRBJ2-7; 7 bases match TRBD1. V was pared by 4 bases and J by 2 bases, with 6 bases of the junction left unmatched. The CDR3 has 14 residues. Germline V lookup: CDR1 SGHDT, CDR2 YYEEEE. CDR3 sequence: CASSQGQPTYEQYF. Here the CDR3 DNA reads TGTGCCAGCAGCCAGGGACAGCCTACCTACGAGCAGTACTTC. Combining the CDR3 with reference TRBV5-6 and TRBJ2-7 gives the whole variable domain DAGVTQSPTHLIKTRGQQVTLRCSPKSGHDTVSWYQQALGQGPQFIFQYYEEEERQRGNFPDRFSGHQFPNYSSELNVNALLLGDSALYLCASSQGQPTYEQYFGPGTRLTVT.

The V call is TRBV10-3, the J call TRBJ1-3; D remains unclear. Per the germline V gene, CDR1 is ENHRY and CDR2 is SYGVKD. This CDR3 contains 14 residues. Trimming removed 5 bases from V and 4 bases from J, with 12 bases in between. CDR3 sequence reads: CAISSASRGNTIYF. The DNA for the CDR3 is TGTGCCATCAGTTCCGCGTCGCGAGGAAACACCATATATTTT.

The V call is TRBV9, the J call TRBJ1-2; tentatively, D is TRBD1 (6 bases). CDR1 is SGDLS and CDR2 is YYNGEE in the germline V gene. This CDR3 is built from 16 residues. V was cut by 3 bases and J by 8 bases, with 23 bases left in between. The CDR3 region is CASSGGGGTLRKGYTF. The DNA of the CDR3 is TGTGCCAGCAGCGGCGGGGGCGGAACCCTAAGGAAGGGCTACACCTTC.

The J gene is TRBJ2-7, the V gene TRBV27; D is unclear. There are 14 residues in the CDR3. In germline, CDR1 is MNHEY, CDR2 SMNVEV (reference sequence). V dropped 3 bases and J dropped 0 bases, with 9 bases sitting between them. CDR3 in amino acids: CASSLWGSSYEQYF. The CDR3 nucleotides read TGTGCCAGCAGTTTGTGGGGAAGCTCCTACGAGCAGTACTTC.

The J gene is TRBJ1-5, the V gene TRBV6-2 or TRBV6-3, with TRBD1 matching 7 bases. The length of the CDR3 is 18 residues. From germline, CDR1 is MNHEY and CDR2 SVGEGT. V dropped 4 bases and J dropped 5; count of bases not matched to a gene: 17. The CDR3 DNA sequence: TGTGCCAGCAGTTTCGTCCAGGGGGGGCCCGCCCCCCATCAGCCCCAGCATTTT. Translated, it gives CASSFVQGGPAPHQPQHF.

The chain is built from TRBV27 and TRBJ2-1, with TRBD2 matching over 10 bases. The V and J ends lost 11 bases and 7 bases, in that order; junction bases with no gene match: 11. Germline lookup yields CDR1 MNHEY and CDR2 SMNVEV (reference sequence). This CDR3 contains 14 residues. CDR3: CAAGGASGSNEQFF. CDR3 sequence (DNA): TGTGCCGCCGGAGGGGCTAGCGGGAGTAATGAGCAGTTCTTC.

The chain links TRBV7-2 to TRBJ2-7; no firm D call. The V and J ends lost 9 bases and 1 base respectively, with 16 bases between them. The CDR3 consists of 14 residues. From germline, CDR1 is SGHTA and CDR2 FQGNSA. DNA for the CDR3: TGTGCCAGTGCTCTCGAAACATTTTCCTACGAGCAGTACTTC. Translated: CASALETFSYEQYF.

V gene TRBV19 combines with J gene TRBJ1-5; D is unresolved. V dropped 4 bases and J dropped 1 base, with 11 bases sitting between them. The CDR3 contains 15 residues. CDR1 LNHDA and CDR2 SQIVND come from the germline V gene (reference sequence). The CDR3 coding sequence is TGTGCCAGTAGTACGGGCCTGGGGAGCAATCAGCCCCAGCATTTT. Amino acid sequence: CASSTGLGSNQPQHF.

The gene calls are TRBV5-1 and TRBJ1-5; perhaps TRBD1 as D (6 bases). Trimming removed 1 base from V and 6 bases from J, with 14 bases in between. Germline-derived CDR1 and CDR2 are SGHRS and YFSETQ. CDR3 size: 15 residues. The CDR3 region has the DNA TGCGCCAGCAGCTTGACAGGGCTGAGTGGTCAGCCCCAGCATTTT. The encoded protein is CASSLTGLSGQPQHF.

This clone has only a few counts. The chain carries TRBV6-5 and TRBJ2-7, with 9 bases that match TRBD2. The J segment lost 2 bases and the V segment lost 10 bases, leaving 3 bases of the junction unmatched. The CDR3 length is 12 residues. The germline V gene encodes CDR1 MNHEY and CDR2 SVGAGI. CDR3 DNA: TGTGCCATCGGCGGGGGGGCCTACGAGCAGTACTTC. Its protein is CAIGGGAYEQYF.

The CDR3 loop reads CASSLMGTETYEQYF. In nucleotides, the CDR3 is TGTGCCAGCAGCTTAATGGGGACAGAGACCTACGAGCAGTACTTC. J is TRBJ2-7 and V is TRBV7-3; 7 positions match TRBD1. V lost 1 base and J lost 2; bases outside the gene matches: 5. Germline assignment: CDR1 SGHTA and CDR2 FQGTGA. This CDR3 is 15 amino acids long.

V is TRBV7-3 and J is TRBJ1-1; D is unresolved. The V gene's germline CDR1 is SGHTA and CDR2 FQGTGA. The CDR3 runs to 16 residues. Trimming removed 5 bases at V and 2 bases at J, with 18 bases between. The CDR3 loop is CASSQIPAGSNTEAFF. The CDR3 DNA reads TGTGCCAGCAGCCAAATCCCGGCCGGGTCCAACACTGAAGCTTTCTTT.

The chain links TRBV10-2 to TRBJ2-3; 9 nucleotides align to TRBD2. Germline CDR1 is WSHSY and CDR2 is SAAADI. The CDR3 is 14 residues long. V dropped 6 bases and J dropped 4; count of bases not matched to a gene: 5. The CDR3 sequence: CASRSGGFADTQYF. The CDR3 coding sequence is TGCGCCAGCAGGAGCGGGGGGTTCGCAGATACGCAGTATTTT.

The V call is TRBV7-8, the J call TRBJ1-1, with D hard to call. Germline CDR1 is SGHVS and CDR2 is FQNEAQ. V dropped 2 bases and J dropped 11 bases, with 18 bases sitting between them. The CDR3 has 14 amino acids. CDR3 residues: CASSLSEAHSMAFF. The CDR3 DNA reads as TGTGCCAGCAGCTTAAGCGAGGCTCACTCAATGGCTTTCTTT.

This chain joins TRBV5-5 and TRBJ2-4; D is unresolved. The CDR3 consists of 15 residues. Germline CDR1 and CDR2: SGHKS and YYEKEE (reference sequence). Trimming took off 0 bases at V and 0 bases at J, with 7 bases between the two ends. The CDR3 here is CASSLVAIAKNIQYF. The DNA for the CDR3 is TGTGCCAGCAGCTTGGTAGCTATAGCCAAAAACATTCAGTACTTC.

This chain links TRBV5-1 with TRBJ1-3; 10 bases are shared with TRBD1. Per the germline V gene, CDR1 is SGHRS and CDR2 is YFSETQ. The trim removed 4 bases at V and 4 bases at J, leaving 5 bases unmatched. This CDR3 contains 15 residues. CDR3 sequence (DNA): TGCGCCAGCAGCCTAGGGACAGGGGACGGAAACACCATATATTTT. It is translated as CASSLGTGDGNTIYF.

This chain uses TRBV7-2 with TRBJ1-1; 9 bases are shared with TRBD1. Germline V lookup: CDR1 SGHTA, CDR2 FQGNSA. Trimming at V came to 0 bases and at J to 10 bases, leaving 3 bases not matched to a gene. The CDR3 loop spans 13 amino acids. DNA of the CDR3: TGTGCCAGCAGCTTAGCGGACAGGGGAAGAGCTTTCTTT. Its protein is CASSLADRGRAFF.

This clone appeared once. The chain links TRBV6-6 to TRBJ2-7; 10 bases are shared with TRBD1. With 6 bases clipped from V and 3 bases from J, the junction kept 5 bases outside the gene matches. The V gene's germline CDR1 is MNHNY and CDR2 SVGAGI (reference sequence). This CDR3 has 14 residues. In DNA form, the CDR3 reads TGTGCCAGCAGACCCCGGGACAGGGGCTACGAGCAGTACTTC. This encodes CASRPRDRGYEQYF.

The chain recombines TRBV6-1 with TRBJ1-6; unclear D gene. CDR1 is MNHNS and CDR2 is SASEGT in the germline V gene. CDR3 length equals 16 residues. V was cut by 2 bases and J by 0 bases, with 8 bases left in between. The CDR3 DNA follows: TGTGCCAGCAGTGAATTGGGGAGCTCCTATAATTCACCCCTCCACTTT. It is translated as CASSELGSSYNSPLHF.

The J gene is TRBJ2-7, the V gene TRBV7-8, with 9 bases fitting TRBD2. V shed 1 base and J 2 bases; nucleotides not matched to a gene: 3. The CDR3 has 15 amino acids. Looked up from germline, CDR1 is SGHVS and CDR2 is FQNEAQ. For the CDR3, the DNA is TGTGCCAGCAGCTTAGTGACTAGCGGAACCTACGAGCAGTACTTC. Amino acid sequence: CASSLVTSGTYEQYF.

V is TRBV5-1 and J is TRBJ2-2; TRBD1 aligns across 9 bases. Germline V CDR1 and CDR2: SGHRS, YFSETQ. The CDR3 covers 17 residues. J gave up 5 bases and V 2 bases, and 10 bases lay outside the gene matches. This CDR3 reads CASSLLQGAGVTGELFF. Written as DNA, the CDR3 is TGCGCCAGCAGCTTATTACAGGGGGCCGGGGTTACCGGGGAGCTGTTTTTT.

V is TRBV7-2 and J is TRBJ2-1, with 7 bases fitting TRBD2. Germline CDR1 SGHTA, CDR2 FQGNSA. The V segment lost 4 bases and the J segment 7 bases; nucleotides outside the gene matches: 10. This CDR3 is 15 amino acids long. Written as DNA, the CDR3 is TGTGCCAGCAGCTCTAAAGCGGGAAAGGGAAATGAGCAGTTCTTC. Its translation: CASSSKAGKGNEQFF.

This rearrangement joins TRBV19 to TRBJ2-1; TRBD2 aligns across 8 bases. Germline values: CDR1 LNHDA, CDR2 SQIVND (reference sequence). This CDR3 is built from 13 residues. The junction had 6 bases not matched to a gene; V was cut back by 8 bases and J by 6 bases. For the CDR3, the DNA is TGTGCCAGTTCCGTCCGGGAGGGCAATGAGCAGTTCTTC. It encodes CASSVREGNEQFF.

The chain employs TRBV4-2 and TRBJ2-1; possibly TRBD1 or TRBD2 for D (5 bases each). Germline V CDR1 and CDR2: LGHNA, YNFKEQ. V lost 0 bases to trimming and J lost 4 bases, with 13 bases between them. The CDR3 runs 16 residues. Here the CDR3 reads CASSQDQRGAYNEQFF. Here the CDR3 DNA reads TGTGCCAGCAGCCAAGATCAACGAGGGGCGTACAATGAGCAGTTCTTC.

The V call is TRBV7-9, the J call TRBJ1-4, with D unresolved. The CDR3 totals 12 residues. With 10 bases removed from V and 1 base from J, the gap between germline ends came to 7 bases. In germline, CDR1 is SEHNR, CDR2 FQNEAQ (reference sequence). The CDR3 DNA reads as TGTGCCACCTCGGTAACTAATGAAAAACTGTTTTTT. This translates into CATSVTNEKLFF. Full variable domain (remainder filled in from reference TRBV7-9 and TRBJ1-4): DTGVSQNPRHKITKRGQNVTFRCDPISEHNRLYWYRQTLGQGPEFLTYFQNEAQLEKSRLLSDRFSAERPKGSFSTLEIQRTEQGDSAMYLCATSVTNEKLFFGSGTQLSVL.

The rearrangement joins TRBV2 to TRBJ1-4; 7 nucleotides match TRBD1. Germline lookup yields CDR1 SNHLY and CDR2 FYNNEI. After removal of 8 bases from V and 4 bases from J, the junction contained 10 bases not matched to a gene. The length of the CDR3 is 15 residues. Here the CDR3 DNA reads TGTGCCAGCCGAATAGGACAGGCTATTAATGAAAAACTGTTTTTT. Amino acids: CASRIGQAINEKLFF.

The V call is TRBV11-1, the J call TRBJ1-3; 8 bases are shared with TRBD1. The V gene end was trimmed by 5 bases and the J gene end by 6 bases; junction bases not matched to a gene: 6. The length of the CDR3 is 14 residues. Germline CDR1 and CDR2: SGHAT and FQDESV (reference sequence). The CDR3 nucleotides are TGTGCCAGCAGCACGGGACAGGCTTCAAACACCATATATTTT. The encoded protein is CASSTGQASNTIYF.